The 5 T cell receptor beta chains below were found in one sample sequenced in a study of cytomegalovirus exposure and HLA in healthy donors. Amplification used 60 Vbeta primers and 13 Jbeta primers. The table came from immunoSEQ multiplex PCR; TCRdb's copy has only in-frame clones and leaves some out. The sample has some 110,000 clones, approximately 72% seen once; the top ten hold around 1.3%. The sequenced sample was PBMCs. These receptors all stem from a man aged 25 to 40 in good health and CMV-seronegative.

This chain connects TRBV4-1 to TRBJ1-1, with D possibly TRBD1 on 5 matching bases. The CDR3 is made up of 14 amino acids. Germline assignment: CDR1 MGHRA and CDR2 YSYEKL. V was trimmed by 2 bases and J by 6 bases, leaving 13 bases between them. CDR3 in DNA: TGCGCCAGCAGCCAACAGGGATTCAACGCTGAAGCTTTCTTT. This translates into CASSQQGFNAEAFF.

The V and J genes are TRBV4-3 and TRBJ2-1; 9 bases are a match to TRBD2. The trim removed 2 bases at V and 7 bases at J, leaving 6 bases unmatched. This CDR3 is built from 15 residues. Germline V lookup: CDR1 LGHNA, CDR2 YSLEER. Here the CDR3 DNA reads TGCGCCAGCAGCCAAAGCGGGGGGCCAGTTAATGAGCAGTTCTTC. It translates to CASSQSGGPVNEQFF.

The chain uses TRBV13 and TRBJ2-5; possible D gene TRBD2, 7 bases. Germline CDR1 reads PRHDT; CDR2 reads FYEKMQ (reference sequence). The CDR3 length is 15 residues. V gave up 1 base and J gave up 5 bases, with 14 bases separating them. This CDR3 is CASSLAAGASETQYF. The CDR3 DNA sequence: TGTGCCAGCAGCTTAGCCGCGGGGGCTTCCGAGACCCAGTACTTC.

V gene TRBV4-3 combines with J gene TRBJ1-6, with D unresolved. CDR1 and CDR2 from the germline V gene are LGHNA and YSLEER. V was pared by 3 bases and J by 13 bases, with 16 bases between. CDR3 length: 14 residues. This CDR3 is CASSQGREQSPLHF. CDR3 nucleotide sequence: TGCGCCAGCAGCCAGGGGAGGGAACAATCGCCCCTCCACTTT.

DNA for the CDR3: TGCGCCACCTCCCAGGGAACCCAAGAGACCCAGTACTTC. It yields the protein CATSQGTQETQYF. V usage is TRBV4-1 and J usage is TRBJ2-5, with D perhaps TRBD1 (5 bases). This CDR3 has 13 amino acids. V gave up 10 bases and J gave up 1 base, with 13 bases separating them. Germline loops: CDR1 MGHRA, CDR2 YSYEKL.